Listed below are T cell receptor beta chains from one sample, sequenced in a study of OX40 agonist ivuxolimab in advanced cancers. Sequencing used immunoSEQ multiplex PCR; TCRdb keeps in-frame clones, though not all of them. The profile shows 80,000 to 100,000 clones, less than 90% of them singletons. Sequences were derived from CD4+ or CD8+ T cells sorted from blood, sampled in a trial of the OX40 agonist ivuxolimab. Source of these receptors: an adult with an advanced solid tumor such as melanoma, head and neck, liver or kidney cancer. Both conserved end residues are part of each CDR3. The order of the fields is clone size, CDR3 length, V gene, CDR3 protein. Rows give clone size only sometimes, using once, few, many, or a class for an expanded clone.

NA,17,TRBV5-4,CASRQGTGNAGANVLTF
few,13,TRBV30,CAWSGIGEAEAFF
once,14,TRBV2,CASSPLVGTDTQYF
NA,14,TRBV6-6,CASTFDRGNTEAFF
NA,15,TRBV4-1,CASSQDGRTKAEAFF
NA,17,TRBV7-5,CARTDTYKRANNDGQFF
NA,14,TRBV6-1,CASRDRGWNQPQHF
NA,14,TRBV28,CASSFPSMGTEAFF
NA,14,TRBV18,CASSTGPFNYGYTF
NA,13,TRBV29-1,CSVVAIGGTEAFF
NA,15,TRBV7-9,CASSFDSHRDGPQHF
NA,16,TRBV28,CASSALGLAGENEQFF
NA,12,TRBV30,CAWGQGAGELFF
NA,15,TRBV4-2,CASSQDVDGGYGYTF
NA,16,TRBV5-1,CASSLATDGNADTQYF
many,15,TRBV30,CAWSVIGQTNYGYTF
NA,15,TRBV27,CASSSSGTSPYEQYF
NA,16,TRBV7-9,CASSLRAGGPTDTQYF
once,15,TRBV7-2,CASSFAETSYNEQFF
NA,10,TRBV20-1,CSASNYEQFF
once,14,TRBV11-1,CASSLGREFNEQFF
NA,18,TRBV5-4,CASSLAYVGVGFTDTQYF
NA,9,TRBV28,CARGSPQYF
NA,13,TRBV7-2,CASVLLGANVLTF
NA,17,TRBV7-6,CASSPGLAGGPMDTQYF
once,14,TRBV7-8,CASSFGQGGETQYF
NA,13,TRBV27,CASTDRNTGELFF
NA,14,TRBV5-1,CASSPGLATETQYF
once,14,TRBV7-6,CASSLRERNSPLHF
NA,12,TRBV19,CASRGQADGYTF
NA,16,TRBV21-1,CASRRGLRTSQETQYF
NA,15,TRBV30,CAWSDGLAPTDTQYF
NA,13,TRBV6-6,CATGQGWTDTQYF
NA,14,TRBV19,CASSFTGGNQPQHF
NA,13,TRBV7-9,CASSEGLNTEAFF
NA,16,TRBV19,CASSTGQGSNTGELFF
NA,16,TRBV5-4,CASSRRLGSGYNEQFF
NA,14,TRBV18,CASSPPSGRVEAFF
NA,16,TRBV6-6,CASSYRGQREGYEQYF
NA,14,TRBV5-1,CASRKQGGTGELFF
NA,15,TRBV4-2,CASSQESRGRDGYTF
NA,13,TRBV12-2,CASRTPTGGEQYF
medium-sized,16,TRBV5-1,CASSLGLAGNTDTQYF
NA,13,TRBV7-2,CASSLTSGFEAFF
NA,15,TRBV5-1,CASSLAASLQETQYF
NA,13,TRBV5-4,CASSIDRNTEAFF
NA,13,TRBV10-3,CAISEALNGELFF
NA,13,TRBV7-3,CASSLSTNNEQFF
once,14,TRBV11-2,CASSPRDSGTEQFF
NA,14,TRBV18,CASSPRRSNQPQHF
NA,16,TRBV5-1,CASSLGGRTSTDTQYF
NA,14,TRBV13,CASSLGTDGNTIYF
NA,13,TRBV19,CASSIATTDTQYF
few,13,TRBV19,CASSPTGNYGYTF
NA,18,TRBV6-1,CASSERGQGITSTDTQYF